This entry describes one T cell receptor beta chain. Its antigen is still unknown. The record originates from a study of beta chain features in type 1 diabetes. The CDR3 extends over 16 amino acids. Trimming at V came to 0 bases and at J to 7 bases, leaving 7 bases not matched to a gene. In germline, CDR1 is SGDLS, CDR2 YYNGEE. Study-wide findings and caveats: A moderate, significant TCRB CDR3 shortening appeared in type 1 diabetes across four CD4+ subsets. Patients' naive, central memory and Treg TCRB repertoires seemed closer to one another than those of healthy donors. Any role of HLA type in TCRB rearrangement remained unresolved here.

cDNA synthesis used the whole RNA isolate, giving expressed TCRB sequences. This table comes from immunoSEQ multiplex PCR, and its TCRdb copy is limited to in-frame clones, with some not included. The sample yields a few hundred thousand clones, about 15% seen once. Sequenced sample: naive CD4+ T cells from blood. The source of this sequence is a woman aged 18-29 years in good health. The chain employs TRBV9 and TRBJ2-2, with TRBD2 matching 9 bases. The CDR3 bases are TGTGCCAGCAGCGTAGGGCTAGCGGGATCCCACGGGGAGCTGTTTTTT. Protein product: CASSVGLAGSHGELFF.